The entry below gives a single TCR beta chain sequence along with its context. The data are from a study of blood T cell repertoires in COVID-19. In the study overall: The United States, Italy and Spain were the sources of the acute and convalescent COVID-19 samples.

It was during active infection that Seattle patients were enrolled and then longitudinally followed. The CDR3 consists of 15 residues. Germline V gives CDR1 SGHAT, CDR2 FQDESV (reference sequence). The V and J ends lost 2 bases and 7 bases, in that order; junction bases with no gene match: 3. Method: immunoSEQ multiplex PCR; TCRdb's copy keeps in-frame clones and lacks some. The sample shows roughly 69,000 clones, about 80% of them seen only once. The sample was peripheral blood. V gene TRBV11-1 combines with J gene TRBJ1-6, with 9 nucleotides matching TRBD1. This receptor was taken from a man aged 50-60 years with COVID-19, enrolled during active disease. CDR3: CASSLTGQGNSPLHF. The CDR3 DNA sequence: TGTGCCAGCAGCTTAACCGGACAGGGGAATTCACCCCTCCACTTT.